What follows are 30 T cell receptor beta chains derived from one specimen sequenced in a study of immune evolution from preneoplasia to lung adenocarcinoma. Here immunoSEQ multiplex PCR was the method, and the copy in TCRdb shows in-frame clones only, minus some. The sample has 35,000 or so clones; 60% to 75% are singletons. Sequenced sample: FFPE invasive lung adenocarcinoma tissue. These TCRs come from a person between 55 and 70 years old with lung adenocarcinoma.

V usage is TRBV5-1 and J usage is TRBJ2-1, with 8 bases lining up with TRBD2. Trimming removed 3 bases from V and 9 bases from J; junction bases left unmatched: 17. The V gene's germline CDR1 is SGHRS and CDR2 YFSETQ. The CDR3 spans 17 residues. The CDR3 loop is CASSSTPAGDVLGEQFF. The CDR3 region has the DNA TGCGCCAGCAGCTCAACCCCAGCGGGAGACGTGCTAGGTGAGCAGTTCTTC.

CDR3 protein: CASSLMGFGQETQYF. The DNA for the CDR3 is TGTGCCAGCAGCTTAATGGGATTCGGCCAAGAGACCCAGTACTTC. This rearrangement joins TRBV11-2 to TRBJ2-5; D unresolved. The CDR3 sequence is 15 residues long. Germline lookup yields CDR1 SGHAT and CDR2 FQNNGV. Trimming pared 2 bases from V and 1 base from J, leaving 11 bases between.

J is TRBJ1-3 and V is TRBV4-1; 9 bases agree with TRBD1. Germline loops: CDR1 MGHRA, CDR2 YSYEKL. V lost 0 bases and J lost 4; bases outside the gene matches: 4. The CDR3 totals 16 residues. The CDR3 DNA follows: TGCGCCAGCAGCCAAGATAGGGACAGGGTGGGAAACACCATATATTTT. Amino acid sequence: CASSQDRDRVGNTIYF.

V usage is TRBV7-8 and J usage is TRBJ2-1; D perhaps matches TRBD2 (5 bases). The CDR3 length is 14 residues. Germline V gives CDR1 SGHVS, CDR2 FQNEAQ. Trimming shortened V by 3 bases and J by 9 bases, and 15 bases separated the two germline ends. CDR3 coding DNA: TGTGCCAGCAGCTTTACGGACTCAAGTTCTGAGCAGTTCTTC. As protein: CASSFTDSSSEQFF.

This clone was detected only once. The rearrangement uses TRBV7-2 and TRBJ2-5, with D uncertain. V was pared by 1 base and J by 5 bases, with 8 bases between. The CDR3 has 13 amino acids. Germline V gene data show CDR1 as SGHTA and CDR2 as FQGNSA. The CDR3 DNA reads as TGTGCCAGCAGCTTAGAGGAAGGGGAGACCCAGTACTTC. Translation: CASSLEEGETQYF.

The table lists this clone with a count of one. The chain combines TRBV7-2 with TRBJ2-3; D remains unclear. This CDR3 contains 12 residues. V shed 5 bases and J shed 2 bases, with 5 bases lying between them. The V gene's germline CDR1 is SGHTA and CDR2 FQGNSA. CDR3 sequence (DNA): TGTGCCAGCAGCGCCTACACAGATACGCAGTATTTT. It yields the protein CASSAYTDTQYF.

This chain links TRBV7-8 with TRBJ1-4; a weak D match, TRBD1 (5 bases). CDR1 and CDR2 from the germline V gene are SGHVS and FQNEAQ. The CDR3 has 14 residues. V shed 3 bases and J shed 7 bases, with 12 bases lying between them. CDR3 nucleotides: TGTGCCAGCAGCTTTGGGGGGTATGGTGAAAAACTGTTTTTT. The encoded protein is CASSFGGYGEKLFF.

This clone showed up just a few times. The V gene is TRBV5-1, the J gene TRBJ2-1; possible D gene TRBD1, 5 bases. The CDR3 covers 14 residues. Germline loops: CDR1 SGHRS, CDR2 YFSETQ. Trimming left V 3 bases short and J 6 bases short, with 13 bases between. CDR3 loop: CASSSKTASNEQFF. The CDR3 DNA is TGCGCCAGCAGCTCCAAGACAGCGAGCAATGAGCAGTTCTTC.

The genes are TRBV5-4 and TRBJ2-7; 7 bases map to TRBD2. The CDR3 sequence is 14 residues long. Germline V gene data show CDR1 as SGHNT and CDR2 as YYREEE (reference sequence). The V segment lost 4 bases and the J segment 5 bases; nucleotides outside the gene matches: 9. CDR3 loop: CASSHGRAWDEQYF. CDR3 sequence (DNA): TGTGCCAGCAGCCATGGGAGGGCCTGGGACGAGCAGTACTTC.

This clone was seen more than once but under ten times. V usage is TRBV5-4 and J usage is TRBJ2-7; TRBD1 agrees at 7 bases. The trim removed 9 bases at V and 0 bases at J, leaving 9 bases unmatched. Per the germline V gene, CDR1 is SGHNT and CDR2 is YYREEE (reference sequence). The CDR3 totals 14 residues. CDR3 in DNA: TGTGCCACCCAGGACAGGCAACGCTCCTACGAGCAGTACTTC. Translating it yields CATQDRQRSYEQYF.

This clone was detected only a few times. This sequence joins TRBV4-1 and TRBJ2-1; 11 bases line up with TRBD2. The germline gives CDR1 MGHRA, CDR2 YSYEKL. After removal of 4 bases from V and 5 bases from J, the junction contained 7 bases not matched to a gene. The CDR3 contains 16 residues. The DNA of the CDR3 is TGCGCCAGCAGCCTTGCTAGCGGGAGGACTAACAATGAGCAGTTCTTC. Its translation: CASSLASGRTNNEQFF.

The V gene is TRBV28, the J gene TRBJ2-1; either TRBD1 or TRBD2 may fit D (7 bases each). The germline CDR1 and CDR2 sequences are MDHEN and SYDVKM. The CDR3 extends over 16 amino acids. Trimming removed 6 bases at V and 0 bases at J, with 15 bases between. CDR3 sequence (DNA): TGTGCCAGCAGCCAGGGGGGGGCGAGCTCCTACAATGAGCAGTTCTTC. Residues: CASSQGGASSYNEQFF.

Concerning this clone: At one of its ends the junction is not consistent with the germline gene, which may arise from a read error. This chain connects TRBV12-5 to TRBJ1-3, with D hard to call. The CDR3 is made up of 15 amino acids. Germline CDR1 reads LGHNT; CDR2 reads FRNRAP. The CDR3 sequence: CASGLVVGRGDTIYF. Here the CDR3 DNA reads TGTGCTAGTGGTTTGGTAGTCGGACGTGGAGACACCATATATTTT.

The chain has TRBV29-1 and TRBJ2-7, with 10 bases matching TRBD2. Germline lookup yields CDR1 SQVTM and CDR2 ANQGSEA. The V and J ends lost 4 bases and 1 base, in that order; junction bases with no gene match: 10. This CDR3 contains 16 residues. The CDR3 nucleotides read TGCAGCGTTGGATCGACTTGGACTAGCGGATCCTACGAGCAGTACTTC. Amino acids: CSVGSTWTSGSYEQYF.

This clone was observed once. The chain employs TRBV21-1 and TRBJ1-4; the DNA was not used to check the table's D call, TRBD1. TRBV21-1 is shown as a pseudogene. CDR3 length: 16 residues. The CDR3 DNA sequence: TGTGCCAGCAGCCGCGCAACGTCAGGGGGGCATGAAAAACTGTTTTTT. It is translated as CASSRATSGGHEKLFF.

V usage is TRBV27 and J usage is TRBJ2-7; maybe TRBD2 (7 bases). The V end was cut by 6 bases, the J end by 5 bases, with 11 bases between. The CDR3 sequence is 12 residues long. CDR1 and CDR2 (germline): MNHEY, SMNVEV (reference sequence). Here the CDR3 DNA reads TGTGCCAGCAGGGAAGGGGGGGACGAGCAGTACTTC. Its translation is CASREGGDEQYF.

This clone was counted only a few times. As DNA, the CDR3 is TGTGCCTGGAGTGTGGGAGGGGCCGACACTGAAGCTTTCTTT. Translated: CAWSVGGADTEAFF. The gene calls are TRBV30 and TRBJ1-1; maybe TRBD1 (5 bases). The CDR3 covers 14 residues. V lost 0 bases to trimming and J lost 3 bases, with 11 bases between them. Germline loops: CDR1 GTSNPN, CDR2 SVGIG (reference sequence).

The chain uses TRBV5-1 and TRBJ1-3, with TRBD1 identical over 9 bases. Unmatched junction bases numbered 9, after V lost 3 bases and J lost 2 bases. Germline CDR1 SGHRS, CDR2 YFSETQ. This CDR3 comprises 17 residues. CDR3 DNA: TGCGCCAGCAGCTGGGGCCCGCGGGACAGGGCTGGAAACACCATATATTTT. Protein: CASSWGPRDRAGNTIYF.

The chain recombines TRBV28 with TRBJ1-1; no reliable D call. Trimming removed 5 bases from V and 2 bases from J, with 9 bases in between. CDR3 length: 13 amino acids. Germline lookup yields CDR1 MDHEN and CDR2 SYDVKM. The CDR3 DNA is TGTGCCAGCAGTGGTCCGGTTAACACTGAAGCTTTCTTT. Translation gives CASSGPVNTEAFF.

This chain connects TRBV14 to TRBJ2-7; D unclear. V was shortened by 0 bases and J by 6 bases, with 12 bases between the two germline ends. The CDR3 runs to 14 residues. Germline loops: CDR1 SGHDN, CDR2 FVKESK. The CDR3 loop reads CASSQEELSREQYF. Written as DNA, the CDR3 is TGTGCCAGCAGCCAAGAAGAACTAAGTCGCGAGCAGTACTTC.

This chain connects TRBV11-2 to TRBJ2-1; D gene unclear. Germline CDR1 and CDR2: SGHAT and FQNNGV. The CDR3 runs 12 residues. The V end was cut by 3 bases, the J end by 9 bases, with 9 bases between. The CDR3 nucleotides read TGTGCCAGCAGCTTGAGGATAGGTGAGCAGTTCTTC. Protein: CASSLRIGEQFF.

This clone was seen a handful of times. V gene TRBV7-2 combines with J gene TRBJ2-7; D is undetermined. The CDR3 sequence is 13 residues long. V lost 3 bases and J 2 bases, leaving 8 bases between the germline ends. Per germline, CDR1 SGHTA and CDR2 FQGNSA. Written as DNA, the CDR3 is TGTGCCAGCAGCTTCAGCAGAACCTACGAGCAGTACTTC. It is translated as CASSFSRTYEQYF.

The genes are TRBV27 and TRBJ2-6; D unresolved. Germline CDR1 and CDR2: MNHEY and SMNVEV (reference sequence). The CDR3 runs 15 residues. Trimming left V 3 bases short and J 4 bases short, with 10 bases between. This CDR3 reads CASSLKGTGANVLTF. DNA for the CDR3: TGTGCCAGCAGTTTGAAGGGCACGGGGGCCAACGTCCTGACTTTC.

The chain carries TRBV19 and TRBJ2-3; D gene uncertain. The V and J ends lost 4 bases and 1 base respectively, with 3 bases between them. Germline CDR1 is LNHDA and CDR2 is SQIVND (reference sequence). This CDR3 has 12 amino acids. The CDR3 loop reads CASSRGTDTQYF. As DNA, the CDR3 is TGTGCCAGTAGTAGGGGCACAGATACGCAGTATTTT. The whole variable domain, remainder taken from reference TRBV19 and TRBJ2-3, is DGGITQSPKYLFRKEGQNVTLSCEQNLNHDAMYWYRQDPGQGLRLIYYSQIVNDFQKGDIAEGYSVSREKKESFPLTVTSAQKNPTAFYLCASSRGTDTQYFGPGTRLTVL.

V gene TRBV29-1 combines with J gene TRBJ2-7; no clear D gene. CDR3 length: 13 amino acids. The germline CDR1 and CDR2 sequences are SQVTM and ANQGSEA. V lost 4 bases and J 5 bases, leaving 15 bases between the germline ends. The CDR3 is CSVVEGYGHEQYF. Here the CDR3 DNA reads TGCAGCGTTGTCGAAGGTTATGGACACGAGCAGTACTTC.

This rearrangement joins TRBV2 to TRBJ1-1; D is undetermined. The CDR3 has 13 amino acids. Trimming took off 7 bases at V and 1 base at J, with 10 bases between the two ends. The germline gives CDR1 SNHLY, CDR2 FYNNEI. The CDR3 sequence is CASIEEENTEAFF. CDR3 DNA: TGTGCCAGCATCGAGGAGGAGAACACTGAAGCTTTCTTT.

This clone was seen a few times. This rearrangement joins TRBV6-5 to TRBJ2-2; a possible D gene is TRBD1 (5 bases). The CDR3 length is 14 residues. CDR1 is MNHEY, CDR2 SVGAGI, per germline. Trimming stripped 6 bases from V and 1 base from J, with 9 bases between. CDR3 sequence (DNA): TGTGCCAGCAGAACCGACAGGAACACCGGGGAGCTGTTTTTT. Encoded protein: CASRTDRNTGELFF.

This clone was counted many times. This sample includes further DNA sequences coding for the same CDR3. This chain joins TRBV2 and TRBJ1-1, with D maybe TRBD1 (5 bases). The length of the CDR3 is 13 residues. Per the germline V gene, CDR1 is SNHLY and CDR2 is FYNNEI. Deletions cut 6 bases from V and 2 bases from J, with 10 bases between. The CDR3 region has the DNA TGTGCCAGCAGCCAAGACAGCAACACTGAAGCTTTCTTT. This encodes CASSQDSNTEAFF.

The chain uses TRBV27 and TRBJ1-3; D is unclear. V gave up 3 bases and J gave up 1 base, with 13 bases separating them. Germline V gives CDR1 MNHEY, CDR2 SMNVEV (reference sequence). The CDR3 loop spans 16 amino acids. The CDR3 spells CASSLDGSPSGNTIYF. The CDR3 bases are TGTGCCAGCAGTTTGGACGGGTCCCCATCTGGAAACACCATATATTTT.

The chain uses TRBV2 and TRBJ2-7, with 13 bases lining up with TRBD2. CDR3 length: 14 residues. Trimming cost V 6 bases and J 4 bases; bases outside gene matches: 3. The V gene's germline CDR1 is SNHLY and CDR2 FYNNEI. CDR3 bases: TGTGCCAGCAGCCGGACTAGCGGGAGTTACGAGCAGTACTTC. Protein product: CASSRTSGSYEQYF.